The present TCR beta chain was sequenced within a study of Tregs in tolerant kidney transplant recipients. Study-level results: Antigen-driven expansion was suggested because donor-specific Tregs expanded more than all Tregs in tolerant patients. The small number of patients limits these findings pending further validation. Nucleotide sequences could not be compared across some patients' samples due to primer changes.

Clones were read by immunoSEQ multiplex PCR, and TCRdb kept only the in-frame ones, dropping some. The sample's table shows more than 11,000 clones. Per germline, CDR1 SQVTM and CDR2 ANQGSEA. The CDR3 totals 13 residues. J lost 3 bases, V lost 2 bases, and 2 bases had no gene match. On this clone itself: Its antigen is unidentified. The read halts 3 residues ahead of the CDR3 end, with the missing end drawn from the germline J gene.

Related graft donors supplied nonmyeloablative bone marrow transplants, and mixed chimerism was transient. Thawed PBMCs were FACS-sorted into unstimulated CD4+CD25+CD127- regulatory T cells, CD4+CD25- non-regulatory cells, CD4 and CD8 cells. The rearrangement links TRBV29-1 to TRBJ1-2; 8 bases line up with TRBD1. The sequences come from CD8+ T cells from blood (PBMCs), collected 6 months after the transplant. The receptor was derived from a human patient who received a combined kidney and bone marrow transplant. Some T cells may be supplied by the graft donor. The sequenced CDR3 bases are TGCAGCGTTGAAACAGGGGGTGACTATGGC. Its protein is CSVETGGDYG. The CDR3, in full, reads CSVETGGDYGYTF.